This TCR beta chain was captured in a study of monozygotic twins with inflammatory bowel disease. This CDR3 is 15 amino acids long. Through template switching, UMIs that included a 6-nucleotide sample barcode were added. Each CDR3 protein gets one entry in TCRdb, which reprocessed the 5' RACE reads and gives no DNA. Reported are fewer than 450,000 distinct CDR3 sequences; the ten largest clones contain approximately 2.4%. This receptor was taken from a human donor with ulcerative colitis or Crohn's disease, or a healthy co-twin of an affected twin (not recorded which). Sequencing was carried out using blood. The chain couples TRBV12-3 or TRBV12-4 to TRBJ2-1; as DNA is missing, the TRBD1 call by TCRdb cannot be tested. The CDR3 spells CASSYGGTVYNEQFF.